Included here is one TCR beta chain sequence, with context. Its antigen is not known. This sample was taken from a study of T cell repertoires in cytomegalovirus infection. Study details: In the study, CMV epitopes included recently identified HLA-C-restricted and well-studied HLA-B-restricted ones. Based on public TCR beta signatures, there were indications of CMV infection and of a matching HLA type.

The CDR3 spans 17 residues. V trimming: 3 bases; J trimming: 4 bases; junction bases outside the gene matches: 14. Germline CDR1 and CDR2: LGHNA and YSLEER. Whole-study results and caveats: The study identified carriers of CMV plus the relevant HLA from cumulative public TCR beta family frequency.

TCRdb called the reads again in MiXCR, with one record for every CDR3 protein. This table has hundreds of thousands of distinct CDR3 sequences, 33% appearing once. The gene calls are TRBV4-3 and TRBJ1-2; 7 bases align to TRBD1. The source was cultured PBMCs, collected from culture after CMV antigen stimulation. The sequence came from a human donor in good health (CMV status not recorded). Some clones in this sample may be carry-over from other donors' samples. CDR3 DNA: TGCGCCAGCAGCCAGACCCAAACGCAGGGACAGAGCTATGGCTACACCTTC. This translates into CASSQTQTQGQSYGYTF.